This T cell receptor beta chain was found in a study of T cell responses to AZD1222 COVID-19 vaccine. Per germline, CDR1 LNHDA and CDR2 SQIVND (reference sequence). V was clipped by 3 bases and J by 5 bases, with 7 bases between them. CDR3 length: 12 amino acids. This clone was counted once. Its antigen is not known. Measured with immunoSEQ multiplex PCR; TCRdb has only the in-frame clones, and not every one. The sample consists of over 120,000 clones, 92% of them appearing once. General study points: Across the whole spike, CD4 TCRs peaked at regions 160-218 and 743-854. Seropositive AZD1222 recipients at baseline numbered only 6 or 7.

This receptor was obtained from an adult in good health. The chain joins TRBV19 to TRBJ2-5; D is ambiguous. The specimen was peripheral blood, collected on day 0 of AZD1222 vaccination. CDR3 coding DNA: TGTGCCAGTAGTATCCACGGGGAGACCCAGTACTTC. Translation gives CASSIHGETQYF.